These T cell receptor beta chains were read from a single sample in a study of response to subunit inactivated influenza vaccine. TCRdb re-analysed the RT-PCR reads in MiXCR, keeping a single row per CDR3 protein. The profile covers hundreds of thousands of distinct CDR3 sequences, with about 14% appearing a single time and less than 8.5% taken by the ten largest. This specimen was PBMCs from blood, taken 14 to 15 days before vaccination. The source is a man aged 50 to 59 who received an inactivated influenza vaccine. Each CDR3 is given with its conserved first and last residue. A D gene is named only where the DNA matches it firmly. Size tells how often a clone was seen (once, few, many) or the class of an expanded clone, and some rows leave it out.

j_gene | v_gene | d_gene | abundance | CDR3nt | CDR3aa
TRBJ2-5 | TRBV7-2 | . | . | TGTGCCAGCAGCTTCGGGCAGCAAGAGAACCAGTACTTC | CASSFGQQENQYF
TRBJ2-7 | TRBV20-1 | . | once | TGCAGTGCTAGCTCAAAGTCCTCCTACGAGCAGTACTTC | CSASSKSSYEQYF
TRBJ2-2 | TRBV7-8 | . | few | TGTGCCAGCAGCCTGACTCTCACCGGGGAGCTGTTTTTT | CASSLTLTGELFF
TRBJ1-1 | TRBV25-1 | TRBD1 | many | TGTGCCAGCATCAACGCAGGAGGACAGGGAAGCACTGAAGCTTTCTTT | CASINAGGQGSTEAFF
TRBJ1-2 | TRBV28 | TRBD1 | . | TGTGCCAGCAGACCGGGACAGGGTGGTTACACCTTC | CASRPGQGGYTF
TRBJ1-5 | TRBV7-9 | . | many | TGTGCCAGCAGCTTAAAGGGGTTGAATCCCCAGCATTTT | CASSLKGLNPQHF
TRBJ2-7 | TRBV28 | . | many | TGTGCCAGCAGTCTCTCCGTCGGGGAGCAGTACTTC | CASSLSVGEQYF
TRBJ2-7 | TRBV7-2 | . | . | TGTGCCAGCAGCTTATTATCTAGCAGCTCCTACGAGCAGTACTTC | CASSLLSSSSYEQYF
TRBJ2-3 | TRBV7-2 | . | many | TGTGCCAGCAGCCTTTGGGTCCCCACAGATACGCAGTATTTT | CASSLWVPTDTQYF
TRBJ2-7 | TRBV7-9 | . | few | TGTGCCAGCAGTTTGCGGACTCTAGGGGACGAGCAGTACTTC | CASSLRTLGDEQYF
TRBJ2-7 | TRBV7-9 | TRBD1 | many | TGTGCCAGCAGCTTAGTGGGACAGGGCTCCTACGAGCAGTACTTC | CASSLVGQGSYEQYF
TRBJ1-1 | TRBV12-3/TRBV12-4 | . | few | TGTGCCAGCAGCCCGTTAACAGGGACGGGCACTGAAGCTTTCTTT | CASSPLTGTGTEAFF
TRBJ2-5 | TRBV12-3/TRBV12-4 | . | once | TGTGCCAGCAGTTACGCCCCCTTGCCCCAGAACTTC | CASSYAPLPQNF
TRBJ1-6 | TRBV3-1 | . | . | TGTGCCAGCAGCCAAGTGGGGGGGCCCTCACCCCTCCACTTT | CASSQVGGPSPLHF
TRBJ2-1 | TRBV12-3/TRBV12-4 | TRBD2 | many | TGTGCCAGCAGTTTAAGAAGCGGGGGGGAGATCGGGTTCTTC | CASSLRSGGEIGFF
TRBJ2-2 | TRBV6-2/TRBV6-3 | TRBD2 | . | TGTGCCAGCAGTAAAGGACTAGCGGGGACCACCGGGGAGCTGTTTTTT | CASSKGLAGTTGELFF
TRBJ2-7 | TRBV4-3 | TRBD2 | few | TGCGCCAGCAGCCAAGGGACCCTAGCGGGAGCCCCCGAGCAGTACTTC | CASSQGTLAGAPEQYF
TRBJ1-4 | TRBV7-6 | TRBD1 | few | TGTGCCAGCAGCCTTAAAATACAGGGGGCGCGTGATGAAAAACTGTTTTTT | CASSLKIQGARDEKLFF
TRBJ2-7 | TRBV28 | . | few | TGTGCCAGCAGTTTAAAGGAGGGGACCTACGAGCAGTACTTC | CASSLKEGTYEQYF
TRBJ2-3 | TRBV12-3/TRBV12-4 | TRBD1 | few | TGTGCCAGCACCCCGACAGGGGGCTGGGTCAATACGCAGTATTTT | CASTPTGGWVNTQYF
TRBJ2-1 | TRBV6-1 | . | . | TGTGCCAGCACACATGGCAGGAGCTCCTACAATGAGCAGTTCTTC | CASTHGRSSYNEQFF
TRBJ2-1 | TRBV9 | TRBD2 | . | TGTGCCAGCAGCGTAGGGGCGGGAGGCCTGTCGGATAGCTATGAGCAGTTCTTC | CASSVGAGGLSDSYEQFF
TRBJ2-5 | TRBV7-8 | . | . | TGTGCCAGCAGCTTAGTACAGGCTTCGGAGACCCAGTACTTC | CASSLVQASETQYF
TRBJ2-5 | TRBV4-3 | TRBD2 | many | TGCGCCAGCAGCCAGGGACTAGCGGGGGGGGCGTCAGTAGAGACCCAGTACTTC | CASSQGLAGGASVETQYF
TRBJ2-1 | TRBV4-3 | . | few | TGCGCCAGCAGCCCTTCTACGACTCGGGACTACAATGAGCAGTTCTTC | CASSPSTTRDYNEQFF
TRBJ2-3 | TRBV11-2 | TRBD2 | many | TGTGCCAGCAGCTTAATACTAGCGGGCGGTAATACGCAGTATTTT | CASSLILAGGNTQYF
TRBJ2-1 | TRBV5-4 | . | . | TGTGCCAGCAGCGTGTACCACAAGGGTTCTGAGCAGTTCTTC | CASSVYHKGSEQFF
TRBJ1-5 | TRBV7-2 | . | few | TGTGCCTCGACGGGCGCGGTATATAGCAATCAGCCCCAGCATTTT | CASTGAVYSNQPQHF
TRBJ1-3 | TRBV28 | . | few | TGTGCCAGCAACGTCAACGGAAACACCATATATTTT | CASNVNGNTIYF
TRBJ2-1 | TRBV12-3/TRBV12-4 | . | few | TGTGCCAGCAGTTTCGGACTCCCCTACAATGAGCAGTTCTTC | CASSFGLPYNEQFF
TRBJ2-1 | TRBV6-2/TRBV6-3 | . | many | TGTGCCAGCGCCTTCCCTCTTAAGGAGGAGCAGTTCTTC | CASAFPLKEEQFF
TRBJ2-3 | TRBV20-1 | . | . | TGCAGTGCACTGGGCGGGGCCACAGATACGCAGTATTTT | CSALGGATDTQYF
TRBJ1-4 | TRBV7-2 | . | few | TGTGCCAGCAGCCCTACAGGAAGAAAGAGTGAAAAACTGTTTTTT | CASSPTGRKSEKLFF
TRBJ2-3 | TRBV4-3 | . | many | TGCGCCAGCAGCCAGCGGCAGGGACTCTACACAGATACGCAGTATTTT | CASSQRQGLYTDTQYF
TRBJ2-2 | TRBV12-3/TRBV12-4 | TRBD2 | . | TGTGCCAGCAGTTTAGGGGAGGGTACCGGGGAGCTGTTTTTT | CASSLGEGTGELFF
TRBJ1-5 | TRBV10-3 | . | once | TGTGCCATCAGTGAGGCGGGTACGGGCAATCAGCCCCAGCATTTT | CAISEAGTGNQPQHF
TRBJ2-5 | TRBV24-1 | . | . | TGTGCCACCAGTGATTTTAGGGGGGAGACCCAGTACTTC | CATSDFRGETQYF
TRBJ2-3 | TRBV2 | TRBD1 | few | TGTGCCAGCAGGCAACAGGGGCTTCTCACAGATACGCAGTATTTT | CASRQQGLLTDTQYF
TRBJ1-2 | TRBV12-3/TRBV12-4 | . | . | TGTGCCAGCAGACCCTATGATGGCTACACCTTC | CASRPYDGYTF
TRBJ2-7 | TRBV29-1 | . | few | TGCAGCGTCGGCGGCACCTACGAGCAGTACTTC | CSVGGTYEQYF
TRBJ2-1 | TRBV6-2/TRBV6-3 | . | many | TGTGCCAGCAGTTACTGGTCTCGAGATGAGCAGTTCTTC | CASSYWSRDEQFF
TRBJ2-2 | TRBV5-1 | . | few | TGCGCCAGCAGTCCCGGGAATGCCCCCGGGGAGCTGTTTTTT | CASSPGNAPGELFF
TRBJ1-6 | TRBV6-1 | TRBD1 | few | TGTGCCAGCAGCACGGACAGGGTTTATTCACCCCTCCACTTT | CASSTDRVYSPLHF